The rows below give T cell receptor beta chains drawn from one sample of a study of blood T cells in healthy people across ages. One entry per CDR3 protein, called by TCRdb with MiXCR from the 5' RACE reads. The data contain roughly 700,000 distinct CDR3 sequences, 49% of them seen just once; the ten biggest clones take up about a third. The source material was blood. The receptors were sampled from an older woman in good health. Each CDR3 is given with its conserved first and last residue. The D gene is left open where the match is weak. Size values are once, few and many counts, or a class for expanded clones, and some rows have none.

J gene,D gene,V gene,clone size,CDR3 DNA,CDR3 protein
TRBJ2-5,TRBD2,TRBV7-2,-,TGTGCCAGCAGCTTCAGCGGGAGTTTCTCCGGGCAGTACTTC,CASSFSGSFSGQYF
TRBJ1-1,TRBD1,TRBV6-5,-,TGTGCCAGCAGTTACCAGGGGGCGATGACTGAAGCTTTCTTT,CASSYQGAMTEAFF
TRBJ2-5,TRBD2,TRBV24-1,-,TGTGCCACCAGTGACCACCTAGCGGGACCCCAAGAGACCCAGTACTTC,CATSDHLAGPQETQYF
TRBJ1-5,-,TRBV20-1,few,TGCAGTGCTAACAGGGGCAATCAGCCCCAGCATTTT,CSANRGNQPQHF
TRBJ1-6,-,TRBV2,-,TGTGCCAGCAGTGAAGTAGGGGCCCGCTATAATTCACCCCTCCACTTT,CASSEVGARYNSPLHF
TRBJ1-2,TRBD1,TRBV12-3/TRBV12-4,-,TGTGCCAGCAGTTCGGGGGGACAGGGGTCTGGCTACACCTTC,CASSSGGQGSGYTF
TRBJ1-5,-,TRBV6-2/TRBV6-3,-,TGTGCCAGCAGGCCTAGAGGGGAGGGAGATCGGCCCCAGCATTTT,CASRPRGEGDRPQHF
TRBJ1-2,-,TRBV20-1,-,TGCAGTGCTAGAGTAGCCTCACAGGGCGCAGGCTACACCTTC,CSARVASQGAGYTF
TRBJ2-3,-,TRBV28,few,TGTGCCAGCAGTTACCTACAGGGGACTCTTATCGGCACAGATACGCAGTATTTT,CASSYLQGTLIGTDTQYF
TRBJ1-2,-,TRBV7-9,many,TGTGCCAGCAGCTTAACGGCAGGGGCCAACTATGGCTACACCTTC,CASSLTAGANYGYTF
TRBJ2-1,-,TRBV5-1,once,TGCGCCAGCAGCTTGAGGCAGTCAATAGAGACCTACAATGAGCAGTTCTTC,CASSLRQSIETYNEQFF
TRBJ2-3,-,TRBV2,-,TGTGCCGGCAGTGAAGCACCAGATACGCAGTATTTT,CAGSEAPDTQYF
TRBJ1-2,-,TRBV2,-,TGTGCCAGCAACGCCAGACAGATTAACTATGGCTACACCTTC,CASNARQINYGYTF
TRBJ2-3,TRBD2,TRBV20-1,-,TGCAGACTGACTAGCGGGAGGTCGGATACGCAGTATTTT,CRLTSGRSDTQYF
TRBJ1-1,TRBD1,TRBV7-2,-,TGTGCCAGCAGCCCATGGGGACAGTTCCCTGAAGCTTTCTTT,CASSPWGQFPEAFF
TRBJ2-7,TRBD1,TRBV9,-,TGTGCCAGCAGCACTAGGGACAGGGTTGGCGAGCAGTACTTC,CASSTRDRVGEQYF
TRBJ2-7,-,TRBV15,-,TGTGCCACCAGCAGAGTAAGAGGGGGGGTCCCATACTACGAGCAGTACTTC,CATSRVRGGVPYYEQYF
TRBJ2-4,TRBD2,TRBV28,few,TGTGCCACAATAGCGGGACTAGCCAAAAACATTCAGTACTTC,CATIAGLAKNIQYF
TRBJ2-7,-,TRBV20-1,few,TGCAGAGCCACTGGGGGAGGCTACGAGCAGTACTTC,CRATGGGYEQYF
TRBJ2-7,TRBD2,TRBV29-1,few,TGCAGCGTCCGGACTAGCTTGCACGAGCAGTACTTC,CSVRTSLHEQYF
TRBJ2-5,TRBD2,TRBV5-4,-,TGTGCCAGCAGCTGGGGGGGAGCACAAGAGACCCAGTACTTC,CASSWGGAQETQYF
TRBJ2-5,-,TRBV7-2,-,TGTGCCAGCAGCCGCGAGGGGGGTAACGAGAATTGGGAGACCCAGTACTTC,CASSREGGNENWETQYF
TRBJ1-2,-,TRBV29-1,-,TGCAGCGTTGGCTTTGGAGGGGAGCTGAACTATGGCTACACCTTC,CSVGFGGELNYGYTF
TRBJ2-5,TRBD1,TRBV28,-,TGTGCCAGCAGTTTAACGGCAGGGACAGGGGGAGAGACCCAGTACTTC,CASSLTAGTGGETQYF
TRBJ1-2,TRBD1,TRBV7-2,-,TGTGCCAGCAGCCACGCGGGACAGGGGATGGGCTACACCTTC,CASSHAGQGMGYTF
TRBJ2-5,-,TRBV7-2,few,TGTGCCAGCAGCACCCTAGACAGACAAGAGACCCAGTACTTC,CASSTLDRQETQYF
TRBJ1-1,-,TRBV6-2/TRBV6-3,-,TGTGCCAGCAGGCAGGGGAGTTGGGTGAACACTGAAGCTTTCTTT,CASRQGSWVNTEAFF
TRBJ2-1,-,TRBV28,-,TGTGCCAGCACCCCTAGCGCCACGCACAATGAGCAGTTCTTC,CASTPSATHNEQFF
TRBJ1-2,-,TRBV7-2,-,TGTGCCAGCAGCTCCTCGTCGGGCGATAACTATGGCTACACCTTC,CASSSSSGDNYGYTF
TRBJ1-2,-,TRBV5-1,many,TGCGCCAGCAGCCTCGGGACCACCTATGGCTACACCTTC,CASSLGTTYGYTF
TRBJ2-7,-,TRBV20-1,-,TGCAGTGCTGCCATCCCGCCCTCCTACGAGCAGTACTTC,CSAAIPPSYEQYF
TRBJ1-5,-,TRBV4-3,-,TGCGCCAGCAGCCAAGAAGGGTATGGCAATCAGCCCCAGCATTTT,CASSQEGYGNQPQHF
TRBJ2-7,-,TRBV12-3/TRBV12-4,many,TGTGCCAGCAGTTTTAATGCGGGCCCCGGGGAGCAGTACTTC,CASSFNAGPGEQYF
TRBJ2-1,-,TRBV20-1,-,TGCAGTGCGCGGGGGCTAGCGGTCTACAATGAGCAGTTCTTC,CSARGLAVYNEQFF
TRBJ2-7,TRBD1,TRBV20-1,few,TGCAGTGCTAACCAGGGGGTCCACGAGCAGTACTTC,CSANQGVHEQYF
TRBJ2-7,-,TRBV5-5,-,TGTGCCAGCAGCATGACCTTCTACGAGCAGTACTTC,CASSMTFYEQYF
TRBJ1-2,-,TRBV3-1,-,TGTGCCAGCAGCCAAGATCGTTGGGGGGGTCGGTATGGCTACACCTTC,CASSQDRWGGRYGYTF
TRBJ2-7,TRBD1,TRBV18,-,TGTGCCAGCTCACCAGACAGGGACAACAACGAGCAGTACTTC,CASSPDRDNNEQYF
TRBJ2-1,TRBD2,TRBV28,-,TGTGCCAGCACTGCTAGCGGAGGTTACAATGAGCAGTTCTTC,CASTASGGYNEQFF
TRBJ2-1,TRBD1,TRBV7-2,few,TGTGCCAGCAGCACCGGGACAGGGGAAGGCAATGAGCAGTTCTTC,CASSTGTGEGNEQFF
TRBJ2-1,TRBD2,TRBV20-1,-,TGCAGTGCTAGAGGGGTTAGCGGGAGCAATGAGCAGTTCTTC,CSARGVSGSNEQFF
TRBJ2-7,-,TRBV5-1,few,TGCGCCAGCAGCTTGGTGACGGCTGGCTCCTACGAGCAGTACTTC,CASSLVTAGSYEQYF
TRBJ2-2,TRBD1,TRBV5-1,-,TGCGCCAGCAGCTCGGGACAGGGCCTCACCGGGGAGCTGTTTTTT,CASSSGQGLTGELFF
TRBJ1-5,-,TRBV28,many,TGTGCCAGCAGTTTGCGGGGCCTTAAAGATCAGCCCCAGCATTTT,CASSLRGLKDQPQHF
TRBJ2-2,TRBD2,TRBV5-1,once,TGCGCCAGCAGCAAGAGGACTAGCGGGGAATCCGGGGAGCTGTTTTTT,CASSKRTSGESGELFF
TRBJ2-7,TRBD1,TRBV29-1,-,TGCAGCGTTGAGGACAGGGGGCTGACTCAATCCTACGAGCAGTACTTC,CSVEDRGLTQSYEQYF
TRBJ1-2,-,TRBV3-1,-,TGTGCCAGCAGCCAAGTCAGGGCCTTTTGGGGAGATGGCTACACCTTC,CASSQVRAFWGDGYTF
TRBJ2-5,TRBD1,TRBV12-3/TRBV12-4,few,TGTGCCAGCAGGACAGGGAATATAGAGACCCAGTACTTC,CASRTGNIETQYF
TRBJ2-7,-,TRBV25-1,-,TGTGCCAGCGGTGGCCGGGACCTCATTGGGGAGCAGTACTTC,CASGGRDLIGEQYF
TRBJ2-1,-,TRBV7-2,many,TGTGCCAGCAGCTTAGCGGCAAGCTCCTACAATGAGCAGTTCTTC,CASSLAASSYNEQFF
TRBJ1-6,-,TRBV3-1,-,TGTGCCAGCAGCCGGACAGCTCAGGGCCTGGGTTCACCCCTCCACTTT,CASSRTAQGLGSPLHF
TRBJ2-1,-,TRBV15,-,TGTGCCACCAGCAGAGCGGGTGGTAGTAGCCAAATTCAGTTCTTC,CATSRAGGSSQIQFF
TRBJ1-5,-,TRBV7-2,-,TGTGCCAGCAGCAAGTCCATCAATCAGCCCCAGCATTTT,CASSKSINQPQHF
TRBJ2-5,-,TRBV28,few,TGTGCCAGCAGTTTAACCACCGGGGAGCAGTACTTC,CASSLTTGEQYF
TRBJ2-4,TRBD1,TRBV6-2/TRBV6-3,-,TGTGCCAGCAGCCCCCCCGGACAGGGTATTTGGAACATTCAGTACTTC,CASSPPGQGIWNIQYF
TRBJ2-3,TRBD2,TRBV20-1,-,TGCAGTGCCACCCCTGGGGGGAGGGCGGGCGGCACAGATACGCAGTATTTT,CSATPGGRAGGTDTQYF
TRBJ1-2,-,TRBV6-2/TRBV6-3,-,TGTGCCAGCACCTTTCGACAGAGGGGCTTAGATGGCTACACCTTC,CASTFRQRGLDGYTF
TRBJ2-7,-,TRBV4-2,-,TGTGCCAGCAGCCAAGCGGTGGCAGGTTTATCCTACGAGCAGTACTTC,CASSQAVAGLSYEQYF
TRBJ2-7,-,TRBV6-2/TRBV6-3,once,TGTGCCAGCAGTTACTCTGGACTGATTCTCGATCAGGGGCAGTACTTC,CASSYSGLILDQGQYF